Each of the 21 T cell receptor beta chains below was sequenced from the same sample in a study of T cells in Graves' hyperthyroidism and ophthalmopathy. There were TCR beta CDR3 regions amplified from RNA transcripts. Researchers ran a first-round RT-PCR on the TCR CDR3 using the HTBI primer set. TCRdb called the multiplex PCR reads again in MiXCR, with one record for every CDR3 protein. The data contain more than 350,000 distinct CDR3 sequences, around 15% of them seen just once; the ten biggest clones take up approximately 19%. Sequenced input: blood. These receptors originate from a woman aged 60-75 years with Graves' ophthalmopathy.

Ten or more counts support this clonotype. This chain links TRBV16 with TRBJ1-1; no reliable D call. This CDR3 spans 13 amino acids. V lost 0 bases, J lost 6 bases, and 8 bases lay in between. In germline, CDR1 is KGHSY, CDR2 FQNENV. This chain's CDR3 is CASSQSGPSEAFF. The CDR3, as DNA: TGTGCCAGCAGCCAATCAGGGCCCTCTGAAGCTTTCTTT.

In this sample, this clonotype turned up many times. The chain links TRBV5-1 to TRBJ1-1; the D gene is possibly TRBD1 (5 bases). The V end was cut by 0 bases, the J end by 7 bases, with 10 bases between. Germline loops: CDR1 SGHRS, CDR2 YFSETQ. The CDR3 runs to 13 residues. CDR3 nucleotide sequence: TGCGCCAGCAGCTTGGGGACAAAATATGAAGCTTTCTTT. This sequence encodes CASSLGTKYEAFF.

This clonotype was counted ten times or more. The chain carries TRBV29-1 and TRBJ2-7; TRBD2 matches at 7 bases. V was pared by 3 bases and J by 0 bases, with 8 bases of the junction left unmatched. From germline, CDR1 is SQVTM and CDR2 ANQGSEA. CDR3 length equals 15 residues. The CDR3 is CSVEDPGGSSYEQYF. The CDR3 coding sequence is TGCAGCGTTGAGGACCCGGGGGGTTCCTCCTACGAGCAGTACTTC.

The chain uses TRBV4-1 and TRBJ1-4; tentatively, D is TRBD1 (5 bases). The V gene's germline CDR1 is MGHRA and CDR2 YSYEKL. V was shortened by 0 bases and J by 8 bases, with 13 bases between the two germline ends. The CDR3 extends over 15 amino acids. The CDR3 nucleotides are TGCGCCAGCAGCCAAGATGGGAGGGACGAGGAAAAACTGTTTTTT. Protein: CASSQDGRDEEKLFF.

In this sample, this clonotype turned up many times. This rearrangement joins TRBV20-1 to TRBJ2-3, with unresolved D. Germline V CDR1 and CDR2: DFQATT, SNEGSKA (reference sequence). This CDR3 has 14 residues. Trimming stripped 1 base from V and 2 bases from J, with 10 bases between. CDR3 nucleotides: TGCAGTGCTAGAGTACCCTTTTTCACAGATACGCAGTATTTT. As protein: CSARVPFFTDTQYF.

This clonotype was observed at least ten times. The chain combines TRBV7-3 with TRBJ2-1; 12 nucleotides match TRBD2. The CDR3 has 15 residues. CDR1 is SGHTA, CDR2 FQGTGA, per germline. Trimming cost V 4 bases and J 12 bases; bases outside gene matches: 10. The CDR3 nucleotides read TGTGCCAGCAGCTCCCTAGCGGGAGGGCCTCTGGGGCAGTTCTTC. Protein product: CASSSLAGGPLGQFF.

A few counts support this clonotype. The chain employs TRBV5-1 and TRBJ2-5; D is unresolved. CDR3 length: 16 amino acids. Trimming shortened V by 4 bases and J by 3 bases, and 19 bases separated the two germline ends. Germline loops: CDR1 SGHRS, CDR2 YFSETQ. The CDR3, as DNA: TGCGCCAGCAGCCCAGTCTTGGTAACCCGCAAAGAGACCCAGTACTTC. It specifies CASSPVLVTRKETQYF.

Points on this clonotype: A read error may explain this, as a much larger clone is one base away. The chain is built from TRBV27 and TRBJ2-4, with 11 bases fitting TRBD2. The V segment lost 5 bases and the J segment 0 bases; nucleotides outside the gene matches: 12. Germline lookup yields CDR1 MNHEY and CDR2 SMNVEV (reference sequence). The CDR3 totals 19 residues. For the CDR3, the DNA is TGTGCCAGCAGTGCGAGGGTCGGGACTAGCGGTAGAGCCAAAAACATTCAGTACTTC. The encoded protein is CASSARVGTSGRAKNIQYF.

This rearrangement joins TRBV30 to TRBJ2-2; no clear D. The CDR3 has 11 residues. CDR1 and CDR2 (germline): GTSNPN, SVGIG (reference sequence). Trimming cost V 2 bases and J 7 bases, with 5 bases left between them. The CDR3: CAWSLVGELFF. CDR3 sequence (DNA): TGTGCCTGGAGTTTGGTCGGGGAGCTGTTTTTT.

V usage is TRBV24-1 and J usage is TRBJ2-1, with D possibly being TRBD2 (6 bases). The V and J ends lost 5 bases and 4 bases respectively, with 8 bases between them. The CDR3 loop spans 13 amino acids. Looked up from germline, CDR1 is KGHDR and CDR2 is SFDVKD. CDR3 loop: CATSVGRYNEQFF. The CDR3 DNA reads as TGTGCCACCAGTGTAGGGAGGTACAATGAGCAGTTCTTC.

This clonotype was counted at least ten times. The J gene is TRBJ2-7, the V gene TRBV28; D is unresolved. The V and J ends lost 8 bases and 1 base respectively, with 15 bases between them. Germline assignment: CDR1 MDHEN and CDR2 SYDVKM. The CDR3 is made up of 14 amino acids. The CDR3 DNA reads TGTGCCAGCGGAGCCTTCGGTCGGTCCTACGAGCAGTACTTC. Protein sequence: CASGAFGRSYEQYF.

This chain uses TRBV20-1 with TRBJ2-5, with a weak D call TRBD2 (6 bases). The CDR3 totals 16 residues. Germline V CDR1 and CDR2: DFQATT, SNEGSKA (reference sequence). Trimming cost V 4 bases and J 2 bases, with 20 bases left between them. Here the CDR3 reads CSATGWRGKRQETQYF. The DNA of the CDR3 is TGCAGTGCTACCGGGTGGCGGGGTAAACGTCAAGAGACCCAGTACTTC.

This clonotype was counted only a few times. The CDR3: CASSIYADAYRDTIYF. The DNA for the CDR3 is TGTGCCAGCAGCATTTACGCGGACGCATACCGAGACACCATATATTTT. The rearrangement joins TRBV7-8 to TRBJ1-3, with D unresolved. The length of the CDR3 is 16 residues. In germline, CDR1 is SGHVS, CDR2 FQNEAQ. The ends were cut back, 5 bases at V and 8 bases at J, with 22 bases in the middle.

This clonotype was seen a few times. The V gene is TRBV2, the J gene TRBJ1-2; D not resolved. This CDR3 has 15 residues. Trimming took 4 bases from V and 5 from J, leaving 17 bases between them. Germline lookup yields CDR1 SNHLY and CDR2 FYNNEI. For the CDR3, the DNA is TGTGCCAGCAGTGGATTCGAAGGCGGAGAGTATGGCTACACCTTC. This translates into CASSGFEGGEYGYTF.

The chain is built from TRBV20-1 and TRBJ2-3; D possibly corresponds to TRBD2 (5 bases). The germline gives CDR1 DFQATT, CDR2 SNEGSKA (reference sequence). Trimming cost V 6 bases and J 5 bases, with 15 bases left between them. This CDR3 is 13 amino acids long. The CDR3 loop is CSAIGNPGDTQYF. In DNA form, the CDR3 reads TGCAGTGCGATCGGGAATCCGGGAGATACGCAGTATTTT.

This clonotype was counted ten times or more. The chain couples TRBV5-6 to TRBJ2-7, with D perhaps matching TRBD2 (6 bases). Trimming cost V 4 bases and J 0 bases, with 20 bases left between them. This CDR3 is built from 17 residues. Germline V gives CDR1 SGHDT, CDR2 YYEEEE. The CDR3 bases are TGTGCCAGCAGCCCCTCATGGGGGGACTCCCTCTCCTACGAGCAGTACTTC. Translation gives CASSPSWGDSLSYEQYF.

The chain links TRBV28 to TRBJ1-5, with TRBD1 matching over 8 bases. V was pared by 8 bases and J by 2 bases, with 5 bases of the junction left unmatched. The CDR3 contains 14 residues. Per the germline V gene, CDR1 is MDHEN and CDR2 is SYDVKM. Written as DNA, the CDR3 is TGTGCCAGCGGACTGACAGGGGGCAATCAGCCCCAGCATTTT. This sequence encodes CASGLTGGNQPQHF.

This clonotype was seen many times. This chain connects TRBV3-1 to TRBJ1-2; weak D call: TRBD1 (5 bases). The germline V gene has CDR1 LGHDT and CDR2 YNNKEL (reference sequence). The V gene lost 4 bases and the J gene lost 4 bases, with 10 bases spanning the gap. This CDR3 is built from 13 residues. The CDR3, as DNA: TGTGCCAGCAGCCTCAGGGCTTCCTATGGCTACACCTTC. Its translation: CASSLRASYGYTF.

In this sample, this clonotype turned up many times. V and J are TRBV2 and TRBJ1-2; TRBD1 aligns across 7 bases. The CDR3 is made up of 14 amino acids. Germline assignment: CDR1 SNHLY and CDR2 FYNNEI. V lost 5 bases and J lost 2; bases outside the gene matches: 5. CDR3 in amino acids: CASSYRGGNYGYTF. Written as DNA, the CDR3 is TGTGCCAGCAGTTACAGGGGAGGCAACTATGGCTACACCTTC.

This clonotype appeared many times. The chain has TRBV7-9 and TRBJ2-1; D remains ambiguous. Deletions cut 1 base from V and 4 bases from J, with 8 bases between. This CDR3 is 14 amino acids long. From germline, CDR1 is SEHNR and CDR2 FQNEAQ (reference sequence). The CDR3 DNA reads as TGTGCCAGCAGCTTAGGGGTCGAGTACAATGAGCAGTTCTTC. Residues: CASSLGVEYNEQFF.

Many counts were recorded for this clonotype. The genes are TRBV20-1 and TRBJ2-3, with D unclear. Trimming shortened V by 3 bases and J by 3 bases, and 10 bases separated the two germline ends. CDR3 length: 13 residues. Germline V gene sequence: CDR1 DFQATT, CDR2 SNEGSKA (reference sequence). CDR3 coding DNA: TGCAGTGCTAGTAGCAGTGGTACAGATACGCAGTATTTT. Translation: CSASSSGTDTQYF.